This TCR beta chain was identified during a study of cytomegalovirus exposure and HLA in healthy donors. Study findings and constraints: Per a later analysis, about 17,000 TCR beta sequences showed association with HLA alleles at 0.05 false discovery rate.

13 Jbeta primers and 60 Vbeta primers were used for the PCR. Assay used: immunoSEQ multiplex PCR; TCRdb lists only in-frame clones, some missing. Altogether around 97,000 clones are present, more than 65% being singletons, with the ten largest covering 10%. Concerning this clone: The antigen is not known.

The specimen sequenced was PBMCs. This clonotype originated in a woman aged 18 to 35 in good health and CMV-seropositive.

The chain's CDR3 is CASSLFAAPLGTGAGNTIYF. The CDR3 DNA follows: TGTGCCAGCAGTTTGTTCGCGGCCCCATTGGGGACAGGGGCTGGAAACACCATATATTTT. The chain has TRBV28 and TRBJ1-3; the match to TRBD1 covers 10 bases. V lost 3 bases, J lost 2 bases, and 16 bases stayed unmatched. CDR1 and CDR2 (germline): MDHEN, SYDVKM. The CDR3 is 20 residues long.